Here is one TCR beta chain with its context. Its antigen is unknown. The CDR3 extends over 16 amino acids. Looked up from germline, CDR1 is MNHEY and CDR2 is SVGAGI. V was pared by 4 bases and J by 7 bases, with 20 bases between. TCRdb passed the 5' RACE reads through MiXCR, listing each CDR3 protein once. The sample lists roughly 570,000 distinct CDR3 sequences; 9.5% to 10% were seen once. This specimen comes from a study of identical twins. Study results and caveats: Cord blood's abundant beta clonotypes had fewer insertions, unlike memory repertoires.

These same records also appear under a second study, on yellow fever vaccine responses in identical twins.

This rearrangement joins TRBV6-5 to TRBJ2-1, with D possibly being TRBD2 (6 bases). The source material was PBMCs. The TCR originated in a woman between 18 and 29 years old in good health. The CDR3 loop reads CASSSWSGGLGNEQFF. The CDR3 region has the DNA TGTGCCAGCAGTTCATGGTCCGGGGGTCTCGGGAATGAGCAGTTCTTC.